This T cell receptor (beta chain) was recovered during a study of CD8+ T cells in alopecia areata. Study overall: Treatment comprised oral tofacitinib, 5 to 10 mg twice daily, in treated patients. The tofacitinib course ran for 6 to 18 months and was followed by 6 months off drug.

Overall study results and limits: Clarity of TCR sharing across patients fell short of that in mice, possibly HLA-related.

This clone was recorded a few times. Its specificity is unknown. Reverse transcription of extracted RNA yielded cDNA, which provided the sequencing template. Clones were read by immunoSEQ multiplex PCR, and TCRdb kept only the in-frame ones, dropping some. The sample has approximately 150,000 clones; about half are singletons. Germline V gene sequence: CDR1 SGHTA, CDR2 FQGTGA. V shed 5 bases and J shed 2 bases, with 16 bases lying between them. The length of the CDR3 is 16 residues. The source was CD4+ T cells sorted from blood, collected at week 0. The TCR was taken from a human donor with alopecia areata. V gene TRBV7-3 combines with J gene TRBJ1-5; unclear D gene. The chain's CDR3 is CASSPDLGGGNQPQHF. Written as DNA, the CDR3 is TGTGCCAGCAGCCCCGATTTGGGCGGTGGCAATCAGCCCCAGCATTTT.